This T cell receptor beta chain was sequenced for a study of cytomegalovirus exposure and HLA in healthy donors. Overall study findings and caveats: High specificity and sensitivity for cytomegalovirus status were reported for the classifier. Per a prior analysis, the majority of TCR beta V segments were productive roughly 87% or roughly 30% of the time. What a later analysis showed was that several of the most significant clusters appeared linked to common viral pathogens.

As regards this clone: What it recognizes is unknown.

CDR3 length equals 12 residues. The V and J ends lost 3 bases and 9 bases respectively, with 11 bases between them. Germline-derived CDR1 and CDR2 are KGHSH and LQKENI. The study ran its PCR with 60 Vbeta and 13 Jbeta primers. The assay was immunoSEQ multiplex PCR, and TCRdb's table has in-frame clones only and misses some. The sample records about 140,000 clones, approximately 85% being singletons. The specimen was PBMCs. This TCR came from a woman aged 40-49 years in good health and CMV-seronegative. This chain joins TRBV18 and TRBJ1-1; a possible D gene is TRBD1 (5 bases). CDR3 region: CASSPRQNQAFF. As DNA, the CDR3 is TGTGCCAGCTCACCGCGACAGAATCAAGCTTTCTTT.